Shown below are 5 T cell receptor beta chains from a single sample sequenced in a study of blood T cell repertoires in COVID-19. Generated by immunoSEQ multiplex PCR, the TCRdb table keeps only in-frame clones and is missing some. There are about 150,000 clones in the sample; 84% occur only once, and around 9.9% lies in the top ten. Sequencing was performed on peripheral blood. The receptors here all came from a man in his 70s with active or convalescent COVID-19.

The V gene is TRBV6-2 or TRBV6-3, the J gene TRBJ2-5, with TRBD2 matching 10 bases. This CDR3 spans 16 amino acids. V was clipped by 6 bases and J by 4 bases; unmatched bases: 11. CDR1 MNHEY and CDR2 SVGEGT come from the germline V gene. The CDR3 here is CASSSPRSGRPETQYF. For the CDR3, the DNA is TGTGCCAGCAGCTCCCCTCGTAGCGGGAGGCCAGAGACCCAGTACTTC.

The CDR3 protein is CATSRGKTGVQPQHF. In DNA, the CDR3 is TGTGCCACCAGCAGAGGGAAGACAGGGGTTCAACCCCAGCATTTT. The chain joins TRBV15 to TRBJ1-5; 8 bases are a match to TRBD1. V lost 1 base, J lost 10 bases, and 9 bases stayed unmatched. This CDR3 comprises 15 residues. CDR1 is LNHNV, CDR2 YYDKDF, per germline (reference sequence).

This rearrangement joins TRBV6-5 to TRBJ1-1; TRBD1 matches 7 bases. The germline CDR1 and CDR2 sequences are MNHEY and SVGAGI. Unmatched junction bases numbered 6, after V lost 6 bases and J lost 5 bases. The CDR3 has 13 amino acids. The DNA of the CDR3 is TGTGCCAGCAGACGGGACAGTTGGACTGAAGCTTTCTTT. This encodes CASRRDSWTEAFF.

The rearrangement uses TRBV28 and TRBJ2-7; tentatively, D is TRBD1 (5 bases). This CDR3 has 14 residues. The V end was cut by 6 bases, the J end by 4 bases, with 16 bases between. CDR1 and CDR2 (germline): MDHEN, SYDVKM. CDR3 nucleotide sequence: TGTGCCAGCAGGGGCGCAGGGCCTCGGTACGAGCAGTACTTC. Amino acid sequence: CASRGAGPRYEQYF.

This clone was found once. The chain combines TRBV19 with TRBJ2-7; a weak D match, TRBD1 (6 bases). CDR1 and CDR2 from the germline V gene are LNHDA and SQIVND (reference sequence). V was trimmed by 3 bases and J by 2 bases, leaving 14 bases between them. This CDR3 spans 15 amino acids. For the CDR3, the DNA is TGTGCCAGTAGTATCGACCCACAGGGAACCTACGAGCAGTACTTC. This sequence encodes CASSIDPQGTYEQYF. Combining the CDR3 with reference TRBV19 and TRBJ2-7 gives the whole variable domain DGGITQSPKYLFRKEGQNVTLSCEQNLNHDAMYWYRQDPGQGLRLIYYSQIVNDFQKGDIAEGYSVSREKKESFPLTVTSAQKNPTAFYLCASSIDPQGTYEQYFGPGTRLTVT.